The clone carrying this T cell receptor (beta chain) turned up a few times. These data originate in a study of blood T cell repertoires in COVID-19. Sequenced by immunoSEQ multiplex PCR; TCRdb stores in-frame clones only, minus some. This sample carries a few hundred thousand clones, around 80% of them seen once, and the ten largest clones take 7.4%. V shed 0 bases and J 4 bases; nucleotides not matched to a gene: 3. The germline V gene has CDR1 SGHKS and CDR2 YYEKEE (reference sequence). This CDR3 spans 14 amino acids. The chain employs TRBV5-5 and TRBJ1-2, with 7 nucleotides matching TRBD1. Input material: PBMCs or T cells enriched from blood (not recorded which). The sequence came from a woman aged 40 to 55 with acute COVID-19. The CDR3: CASSLDWTGYGYTF. DNA for the CDR3: TGTGCCAGCAGCTTGGATTGGACAGGCTATGGCTACACCTTC.